The rows below give T cell receptor beta chains drawn from one sample of a study of blood T cells in healthy people across ages. From the 5' RACE reads, TCRdb called clonotypes with MiXCR, one entry per CDR3 protein. The data contain about 320,000 distinct CDR3 sequences, 25% to 30% of them seen just once; the ten biggest clones take up 25% to 35%. The sample was blood. These receptors all stem from a woman aged 70-85 years in good health. The CDR3 runs from the conserved cysteine through the conserved F or W. The D gene is left open where the match is weak. Size is omitted from some rows. Given values are once, few, many or a class for expanded clones.

.	TRBV4-2	TRBJ2-3	.	TGTGCCAGCAGCCAAGTCGGGCGGGACAAGGTAGATACGCAGTATTTT	CASSQVGRDKVDTQYF
.	TRBV5-8	TRBJ2-1	TRBD2	TGTGCCAGCAGGTCCGGGACTAGCGGGAGAAACAATGAGCAGTTCTTC	CASRSGTSGRNNEQFF
few	TRBV12-3/TRBV12-4	TRBJ1-2	.	TGTGCCAGCAGCCTGGACGGGCACTATGGCTACACCTTC	CASSLDGHYGYTF
many	TRBV5-1	TRBJ2-7	TRBD1	TGCGCCAGCAGCTACAGGACAGGCGAAGAAACTCTATCCTACGAGCAGTACTTC	CASSYRTGEETLSYEQYF
.	TRBV20-1	TRBJ1-1	.	TGCAGTGCCCCCAGGGCCCATGAAGCTTTCTTT	CSAPRAHEAFF
many	TRBV29-1	TRBJ2-3	.	TGCAGCGTTGCCCCTAGCACAGATACGCAGTATTTT	CSVAPSTDTQYF
.	TRBV3-1	TRBJ1-6	.	TGTGCCAGCAGCCAAGGGCGGGTGAATTCACCCCTCCACTTT	CASSQGRVNSPLHF
.	TRBV3-1	TRBJ1-1	.	TGTGCCAGCAGCTACGGGACTCTGAACACTGAAGCTTTCTTT	CASSYGTLNTEAFF
.	TRBV28	TRBJ1-1	.	TGTGCCAGCAGGTCCACAGGTTGGCACACTGAAGCTTTCTTT	CASRSTGWHTEAFF
.	TRBV19	TRBJ2-1	.	TGTGCCAGTAGTCCCCTAGGGTCCCAGCAGTTCTTC	CASSPLGSQQFF
.	TRBV6-1	TRBJ2-7	TRBD1	TGTGCCAGCAGTGAATCTGGGACAGGGGGGTACGAGCAGTACTTC	CASSESGTGGYEQYF
.	TRBV18	TRBJ2-5	.	TGTGCCAGCTCTCCCCTCGGGGTCCAAGAGACCCGGTACTTC	CASSPLGVQETRYF
.	TRBV4-1	TRBJ2-7	TRBD2	TGCGCCAGCAGCCAAGATGGTAGCGGGAGCTTCTACGAGCAGTACTTC	CASSQDGSGSFYEQYF
.	TRBV20-1	TRBJ1-1	.	TGCAGTGCCCAACGGGGAACAGCCGACTCTAAAGCTTTCTTT	CSAQRGTADSKAFF
.	TRBV11-2	TRBJ1-1	.	TGTGCCAGCAGCTTAATACCGGGCGTTCGGGACACTGAACCTTTCTTT	CASSLIPGVRDTEPFF
.	TRBV4-1	TRBJ1-1	.	TGCGTCAGCAGCCAAGAGGGCAGGGGACCCCACACTGAAGCTTTCTTT	CVSSQEGRGPHTEAFF
few	TRBV14	TRBJ2-1	.	TGTGCCAGCAGCCCATTTACCGGGGTGAATTACAATGAGCAGTTCTTC	CASSPFTGVNYNEQFF
few	TRBV28	TRBJ2-4	.	TGTGCCAGCAGTTTTGGCCTCAGGGTCCAATGGGGGATCCAGGTCGAAAACATTCAGTACTTC	CASSFGLRVQWGIQVENIQYF
few	TRBV3-1	TRBJ1-1	.	TGTGCCAGCAGCCAAGAGACGGGGGAAGCTTTCTTT	CASSQETGEAFF
few	TRBV28	TRBJ1-1	.	TGTGCCAGCAGTTTTGGGGGGGCGAGAGGGAACACTGAAGCTTTCTTT	CASSFGGARGNTEAFF
.	TRBV4-1	TRBJ2-1	.	TGCGCCAGCAGCCAAGGATATTCCTCCTACAATGAGCAGTTCTTC	CASSQGYSSYNEQFF
few	TRBV29-1	TRBJ2-3	TRBD2	TGCAGCGTTGATTCTCCGGGAGGCGGTACAGATACGCAGTATTTT	CSVDSPGGGTDTQYF
.	TRBV30	TRBJ2-7	.	TGTGCCTGGAGTGTACCCGTTCGGGCAGGGCAGATGGGCGAGCAGTACTTC	CAWSVPVRAGQMGEQYF
few	TRBV12-3/TRBV12-4	TRBJ2-5	.	TGTGCCAGCAGTTTAGCGCTGGCAGACCAAGAGACCCAGTACTTC	CASSLALADQETQYF